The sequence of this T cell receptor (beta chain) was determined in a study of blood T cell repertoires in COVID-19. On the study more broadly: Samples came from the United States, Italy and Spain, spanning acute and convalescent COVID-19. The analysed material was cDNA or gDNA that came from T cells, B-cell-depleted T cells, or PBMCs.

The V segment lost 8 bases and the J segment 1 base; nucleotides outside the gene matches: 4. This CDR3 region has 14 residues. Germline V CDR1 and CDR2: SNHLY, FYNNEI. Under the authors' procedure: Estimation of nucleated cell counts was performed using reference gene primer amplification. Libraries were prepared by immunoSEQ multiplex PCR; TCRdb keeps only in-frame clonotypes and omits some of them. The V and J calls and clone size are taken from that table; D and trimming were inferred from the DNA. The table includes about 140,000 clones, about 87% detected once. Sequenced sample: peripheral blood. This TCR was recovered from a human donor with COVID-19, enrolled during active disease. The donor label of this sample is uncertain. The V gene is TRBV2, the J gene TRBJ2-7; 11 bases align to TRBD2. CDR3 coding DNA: TGTGCCAGCTGCACTAGCGGGAGTTCCTACGAGCAGTACTTC. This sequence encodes CASCTSGSSYEQYF.